This T cell receptor beta chain was retrieved from a study of T cell responses to AZD1222 COVID-19 vaccine. Study-level points and caveats: The study reported that nearly half of spike-specific TCRs target unmutated variant regions.

About this clone: What it binds is not known.

Clones were read by immunoSEQ multiplex PCR, and TCRdb kept only the in-frame ones, dropping some. The sample consists of 150,000 to 200,000 clones, 90% of them appearing once. CDR1 and CDR2 from the germline V gene are MNHEY and SVGEGT. This CDR3 is 16 amino acids long. V gave up 5 bases and J gave up 2 bases; unmatched junction bases: 5. The receptor was isolated from an adult in good health. Sample: peripheral blood, taken on day 0 of AZD1222 vaccination. The V and J genes are TRBV6-2 or TRBV6-3 and TRBJ1-6, with TRBD1 matching over 8 bases. CDR3 sequence reads: CASSRQGTTYNSPLHF. The CDR3 DNA reads TGTGCCAGCAGTCGACAGGGGACCACCTATAATTCACCCCTCCACTTT.